The 8 T cell receptor beta chains below all came from one sample that was sequenced in a study of control samples from healthy donors and cancer patients (dated by TCRdb to the early 2020s). Library generation was performed with the immunoSEQ multiplex PCR assay. In TCRdb, the immuneACCESS table is reduced to in-frame sequences with V and J assigned. These tables do not hold every clone; where another copy was compared, an unresolved V gene accounts for under half, and the others remain unexplained. The sample records fewer than 65,000 clones, 75% to 85% of which are singletons. About 9.5% of the sample belongs to the ten largest clones. The sample was blood. The source of these receptors is a man in his 70s in good health.

This chain uses TRBV5-1 with TRBJ2-5; unclear D gene. The CDR3 is 15 residues long. V dropped 0 bases and J dropped 5 bases, with 14 bases sitting between them. From germline, CDR1 is SGHRS and CDR2 YFSETQ. CDR3: CASSLAGYAIETQYF. The CDR3 region has the DNA TGCGCCAGCAGCTTGGCAGGCTACGCTATCGAGACCCAGTACTTC.

The chain links TRBV28 to TRBJ1-5, with D perhaps TRBD1 (5 bases). The CDR3 is made up of 15 amino acids. The germline V gene has CDR1 MDHEN and CDR2 SYDVKM. V was trimmed by 3 bases and J by 3 bases, leaving 12 bases between them. CDR3 residues: CASSFGAALNQPQHF. The CDR3 DNA follows: TGTGCCAGCAGTTTCGGGGCAGCCCTCAATCAGCCCCAGCATTTT. The full variable domain, rest sourced from reference TRBV28 and TRBJ1-5, is DVKVTQSSRYLVKRTGEKVFLECVQDMDHENMFWYRQDPGLGLRLIYFSYDVKMKEKGDIPEGYSVSREKKERFSLILESASTNQTSMYLCASSFGAALNQPQHFGDGTRLSIL.

This chain uses TRBV7-9 with TRBJ2-5, with D possibly matching TRBD2 (6 bases). The V gene lost 1 base and the J gene lost 5 bases, with 14 bases spanning the gap. Germline V CDR1 and CDR2: SEHNR, FQNEAQ (reference sequence). The CDR3 has 15 residues. CDR3 amino acids: CASSLVRGGAETQYF. In nucleotides, the CDR3 is TGTGCCAGCAGCTTAGTCCGTGGAGGGGCCGAGACCCAGTACTTC.

The gene calls are TRBV7-2 and TRBJ2-7, with D perhaps TRBD1 (5 bases). The CDR3 length is 14 residues. The ends were cut back, 2 bases at V and 2 bases at J, with 10 bases in the middle. CDR1 is SGHTA, CDR2 FQGNSA, per germline. The CDR3 DNA reads as TGTGCCAGCAGCTTACGGCGACAGACCTACGAGCAGTACTTC. Translation gives CASSLRRQTYEQYF.

This sequence joins TRBV28 and TRBJ2-7, with TRBD2 matching over 12 bases. Per the germline V gene, CDR1 is MDHEN and CDR2 is SYDVKM. Trimming at V came to 6 bases and at J to 0 bases, leaving 12 bases not matched to a gene. The CDR3 sequence is 18 residues long. CDR3 nucleotide sequence: TGTGCCAGCAGGGGGGGACTAGCGGGCCGAAGGAGCTCCTACGAGCAGTACTTC. Translated, it gives CASRGGLAGRRSSYEQYF.

This chain links TRBV6-6 with TRBJ2-2; D unclear. This CDR3 has 16 amino acids. V shed 0 bases and J shed 0 bases, with 8 bases lying between them. Per germline, CDR1 MNHNY and CDR2 SVGAGI (reference sequence). The CDR3 spells CASSYSRLANTGELFF. The CDR3 DNA sequence: TGTGCCAGCAGTTACTCGAGACTCGCGAACACCGGGGAGCTGTTTTTT.

The chain employs TRBV3-1 (or the pseudogene TRBV3-2) and TRBJ2-5; D gene ambiguous. The V gene lost 0 bases and the J gene lost 5 bases, with 7 bases spanning the gap. The CDR3 consists of 13 residues. In germline, CDR1 is LGHDT, CDR2 YNNKEL (reference sequence). CDR3 amino acids: CASSQDPLETQYF. The CDR3 DNA follows: TGTGCCAGCAGCCAAGACCCGCTGGAGACCCAGTACTTC.

This rearrangement joins TRBV2 to TRBJ2-5; perhaps D is TRBD1 or TRBD2 (6 bases each). Germline values: CDR1 SNHLY, CDR2 FYNNEI. Trimming took 6 bases from V and 5 from J, leaving 10 bases between them. The CDR3 runs to 12 residues. CDR3 protein: CASRVGGETQYF. The CDR3 DNA reads as TGTGCCAGCAGGGTCGGGGGCGAGACCCAGTACTTC.